This T cell receptor (beta chain) came from a study of blood T cells in healthy people across ages. For this clonotype: Antigen unknown.

Regarding the study as a whole: Long-lived donors exceeded aged donors in naive CD4+ cells and diversity. Considered underestimates were the diversity estimates obtained from one million T cells. A roughly linear fall in TCR beta diversity per million T cells was seen with increasing age.

The CDR3 runs 16 residues. The germline CDR1 and CDR2 sequences are SGDLS and YYNGEE. V dropped 0 bases and J dropped 2 bases, with 13 bases sitting between them. Together with a sample-barcoded 5' primer, a J-beta primer mix was included in a second PCR lasting roughly 6 to 12 cycles. Samples each returned at least 2.5 million CDR3-containing paired-end reads. TCRdb reprocessed the 5' RACE reads with MiXCR, giving one entry per CDR3 protein. The sample shows about a million distinct CDR3 sequences, 45% to 60% of them seen only once. Sequencing was done on a sample of blood. The receptor's source is a woman in her sixties or seventies in good health. The chain recombines TRBV9 with TRBJ2-3, with D perhaps matching TRBD1 or TRBD2 (5 bases each). The CDR3 reads CASSVGVAGTTDTQYF. DNA for the CDR3: TGTGCCAGCAGCGTAGGGGTGGCAGGGACCACAGATACGCAGTATTTT.